This T cell receptor (beta chain) was observed in a study of technical replicates of blood from a handful of donors. TCRdb keeps only in-frame clones here, not all; method: immunoSEQ multiplex PCR. Here the sample spans about 70,000 clones, approximately 98% being singletons. This CDR3 comprises 13 residues. Germline V CDR1 and CDR2: SGHTA, FQGNSA. V lost 8 bases, J lost 2 bases, and 4 bases stayed unmatched. V is TRBV7-2 and J is TRBJ2-3; 7 positions match TRBD2. Sequenced: T cells isolated from PBMCs. The receptor comes from a human donor in good health. CDR3 DNA sequence: TGTGCCAGCGGGGACTACCTCACAGATACGCAGTATTTT. Encoded protein: CASGDYLTDTQYF.